There are a few counts of the clone carrying this TCR beta chain. Its antigen is undetermined. The sample belongs to a study of early T cells in non-severe SARS-CoV-2 infection. Study-wide background: Sequencing targeted bulk RNA from unsorted whole blood, leaving chains unpaired. The study, taken as a whole, reports: Anti-spike CD8 specificities were favored by VDJdb matching, whose results missed private and CD4 specificities.

Individual cDNA molecules each received unique molecular identifiers attached to them. TCRdb re-analysed the 5' RACE reads in MiXCR, keeping a single row per CDR3 protein. The sample lists about 48,000 distinct CDR3 sequences, roughly 6.1% seen once, with around 7% in the top ten. Germline loops: CDR1 SGHTA, CDR2 FQGNSA. J was trimmed by 4 bases and V by 4 bases; bases with no gene match: 5. CDR3 length equals 14 residues. The clonotype was recovered from an adult who was a healthcare worker with PCR-confirmed SARS-CoV-2 infection or an uninfected control (not recorded which). Sample: whole blood, taken at baseline. The rearrangement uses TRBV7-2 and TRBJ2-3; 7 bases are shared with TRBD2. Written as DNA, the CDR3 is TGTGCCAGCAGCTGGAGGGAGGGCCCAGATACGCAGTATTTT. This codes for CASSWREGPDTQYF.